This T cell receptor (beta chain) derives from a study of T cell changes during pregnancy in multiple sclerosis. Method: immunoSEQ multiplex PCR; TCRdb's copy keeps in-frame clones and lacks some. Altogether about 79,000 clones are present, approximately 92% being singletons, with the ten largest covering 0.75%. The TCR was taken from a female donor in good health, enrolled as a control in a pregnancy study. The sample here was peripheral blood, taken in the second trimester of pregnancy.

CDR3 coding DNA: TGCGCCAGCAGCTTGGAGCAGGGGGTGAGATGGACCCAGTACTTC. It specifies CASSLEQGVRWTQYF. The rearrangement links TRBV5-1 to TRBJ2-5; 7 bases map to TRBD1. Germline V CDR1 and CDR2: SGHRS, YFSETQ. Trimming at V came to 0 bases and at J to 7 bases, leaving 9 bases not matched to a gene. The length of the CDR3 is 15 residues.